Each of the 9 T cell receptor beta chains below was sequenced from the same sample in a study of shared clonotypes between healthy human individuals. The table came from immunoSEQ multiplex PCR; TCRdb's copy has only in-frame clones and leaves some out. The sample holds hundreds of thousands of clones; about 90% are singletons and the top ten take roughly 24%. The naive CD8 fraction comprised CD45RO-negative cells positively selected for CCR7 and excluded terminally differentiated effector memory CD45RA+ cells. The specimen was naive CD8+ T cells sorted from blood. The receptors shown here come from a man aged 25-40 years in good health.

The CDR3 spells CASSINRVSGELFF. CDR3 sequence (DNA): TGTGCCAGTAGTATAAACAGGGTATCCGGGGAGCTGTTTTTT. The rearrangement links TRBV19 to TRBJ2-2; D might be TRBD1 (6 bases). Germline V gene lookup returns CDR1 LNHDA and CDR2 SQIVND (reference sequence). V was cut by 2 bases and J by 6 bases, with 10 bases left in between. This CDR3 has 14 residues.

The chain couples TRBV27 to TRBJ2-7; TRBD1 matches at 7 bases. The CDR3 contains 15 residues. Germline V gene sequence: CDR1 MNHEY, CDR2 SMNVEV (reference sequence). Trimming at V came to 6 bases and at J to 1 base, leaving 9 bases not matched to a gene. The CDR3 DNA reads TGTGCCAGCAGCCCCGGACAGGACCTATCCTACGAGCAGTACTTC. Amino acid sequence: CASSPGQDLSYEQYF.

The rearrangement uses TRBV4-1 and TRBJ1-5; D gene unclear. With 4 bases removed from V and 1 base from J, the gap between germline ends came to 8 bases. Germline CDR1 MGHRA, CDR2 YSYEKL. CDR3 length: 14 residues. CDR3 protein: CASSPQWSNQPQHF. In nucleotides, the CDR3 is TGCGCCAGCAGCCCCCAGTGGAGCAATCAGCCCCAGCATTTT.

This chain connects TRBV5-1 to TRBJ1-6; no reliable D call. The CDR3 extends over 14 amino acids. Looked up from germline, CDR1 is SGHRS and CDR2 is YFSETQ. V shed 0 bases and J shed 5 bases, with 6 bases lying between them. CDR3 loop: CASSLVHNNSPLHF. In nucleotides, the CDR3 is TGCGCCAGCAGCTTGGTCCATAATAATTCACCCCTCCACTTT. The full variable domain, its missing parts supplied by reference TRBV5-1 and TRBJ1-6, is KAGVTQTPRYLIKTRGQQVTLSCSPISGHRSVSWYQQTPGQGLQFLFEYFSETQRNKGNFPGRFSGRQFSNSRSEMNVSTLELGDSALYLCASSLVHNNSPLHFGNGTRLTVT.

This clone was recorded once. The rearrangement links TRBV27 to TRBJ2-7; 11 nucleotides match TRBD2. The CDR3 extends over 15 amino acids. Germline V gene lookup returns CDR1 MNHEY and CDR2 SMNVEV (reference sequence). Unmatched junction bases numbered 4, after V lost 5 bases and J lost 1 base. The CDR3 bases are TGTGCCAGCAGTATGACTAGCGGGGCATCCTACGAGCAGTACTTC. It yields the protein CASSMTSGASYEQYF.

This clone was counted a single time. The chain is built from TRBV6-5 and TRBJ2-1; 9 positions agree with TRBD2. Germline values: CDR1 MNHEY, CDR2 SVGAGI. The CDR3 totals 15 residues. V lost 6 bases, J lost 4 bases, and 7 bases stayed unmatched. The CDR3 nucleotides are TGTGCCAGCAGAGTACTAGCGGGCCTATACAATGAGCAGTTCTTC. As protein: CASRVLAGLYNEQFF.

The chain recombines TRBV27 with TRBJ1-4; 7 bases agree with TRBD1. The CDR3 is made up of 16 amino acids. V was pared by 1 base and J by 2 bases, with 4 bases of the junction left unmatched. Looked up from germline, CDR1 is MNHEY and CDR2 is SMNVEV (reference sequence). The CDR3 protein is CASSLWAGGTNEKLFF. CDR3 sequence (DNA): TGTGCCAGCAGTTTATGGGCAGGGGGGACTAATGAAAAACTGTTTTTT.

This clone was counted once. The chain carries TRBV19 and TRBJ2-7, with TRBD2 matching 11 bases. The CDR3 has 16 residues. V lost 5 bases to trimming and J lost 3 bases; unmatched junction nucleotides: 9. CDR1 and CDR2 (germline): LNHDA, SQIVND (reference sequence). CDR3 in DNA: TGTGCCAGTAGTTTTAGCGGGAGGGCAGGAGACTACGAGCAGTACTTC. This codes for CASSFSGRAGDYEQYF.

The J gene is TRBJ2-1, the V gene TRBV9, with D tentatively TRBD2 (6 bases). The CDR3 spans 16 residues. Germline values: CDR1 SGDLS, CDR2 YYNGEE. V lost 7 bases and J 7 bases, leaving 24 bases between the germline ends. CDR3 sequence (DNA): TGTGCCAGCGGTAGTCTGTTAATGGCGGGGCAAAATGAGCAGTTCTTC. The encoded protein is CASGSLLMAGQNEQFF.